This T cell receptor (beta chain) was sequenced for a study of technical replicates of blood from a few donors. Germline loops: CDR1 SEHNR, CDR2 FQNEAQ (reference sequence). V was clipped by 5 bases and J by 6 bases, with 20 bases between them. This CDR3 comprises 17 residues. The assay was immunoSEQ multiplex PCR, and TCRdb's table has in-frame clones only and misses some. The data show around 68,000 clones, 90% to 95% seen once. This clone occurred once. The specimen sequenced was T cells isolated from PBMCs. This clonotype originated in a human donor in good health. Some clones in this sample may be carry-over from other donors' samples. V usage is TRBV7-9 and J usage is TRBJ1-6; D gene unclear. CDR3 sequence: CASSTPGLYPLNSPLHF. The CDR3 DNA sequence: TGTGCCAGCAGCACCCCAGGACTTTACCCCCTTAATTCACCCCTCCACTTT. The variable domain in full, completed from reference TRBV7-9 and TRBJ1-6, reads DTGVSQNPRHKITKRGQNVTFRCDPISEHNRLYWYRQTLGQGPEFLTYFQNEAQLEKSRLLSDRFSAERPKGSFSTLEIQRTEQGDSAMYLCASSTPGLYPLNSPLHFGNGTRLTVT.